The entry that follows covers one T cell receptor beta chain sequence. The antigen is undetermined. The source of the sample is a study of siplizumab effects on memory and regulatory T cells. Regarding the study as a whole: Apparently more diverse than memory cells, naive T cells also seemed major alloresponse contributors. The suppressive capacity of proliferating Tregs from siplizumab cultures remained unconfirmed.

Data came from immunoSEQ multiplex PCR; TCRdb stores just in-frame clones and leaves some out. Here the sample spans 100,000 or so clones, around 93% being singletons. The CDR3 runs 16 residues. Germline values: CDR1 MGHRA, CDR2 YSYEKL. The V end lost 4 bases, the J end lost 2 bases, and 15 bases lay between the germline ends. The specimen sequenced was non-Treg CD4+ T cells sorted from blood. The V call is TRBV4-1, the J call TRBJ2-1; D may be TRBD1 or TRBD2 (5 bases each). This receptor was obtained from a human donor in good health. CDR3 protein: CASSPPGTKPYNEQFF. For the CDR3, the DNA is TGCGCCAGCAGCCCCCCCGGGACCAAGCCCTACAATGAGCAGTTCTTC.